Listed here is a single T cell receptor (beta chain). Sequencing used immunoSEQ multiplex PCR; TCRdb keeps in-frame clones, though not all of them. Of 90,000 to 110,000 clones listed, around 87% were seen once; the top ten hold roughly 4.4%. This sample is part of a study of T cell responses to AZD1222 COVID-19 vaccine. V lost 2 bases, J lost 1 base, and 9 bases stayed unmatched. The germline V gene encodes CDR1 MNHNS and CDR2 SASEGT. The length of the CDR3 is 18 residues. The rearrangement uses TRBV6-1 and TRBJ2-5; 11 bases fit TRBD2. The TCR originated in an adult who received the AZD1222 COVID-19 vaccine. The sequencing used peripheral blood, collected 28 days after the second AZD1222 dose. CDR3 loop: CASSEWYSGRASQETQYF. The DNA of the CDR3 is TGTGCCAGCAGTGAATGGTATAGCGGGAGGGCGAGCCAAGAGACCCAGTACTTC.